The 12 T cell receptor beta chains reported below all come from one sample, sequenced in a study of T cell clonality in common variable immunodeficiency. For these receptors, no antigen is known. Assay: immunoSEQ multiplex PCR; the TCRdb copy retains only in-frame clones and omits some. Sampling found roughly 12,000 clones, none seen once. Study observations and caveats: In common variable immunodeficiency, TCR beta chains reportedly carried fewer deletions and N-nucleotide insertions.

Sequenced sample: peripheral blood mononuclear cells. The receptor source for this set is a human donor with common variable immunodeficiency.

On this clone itself: The read is 3 residues too short to cover the CDR3 end, so that end is filled in from the germline J gene. This sequence joins TRBV7-3 and TRBJ2-3, with TRBD2 as a possible D gene (6 bases). This CDR3 region has 15 residues. Germline V CDR1 and CDR2: SGHTA, FQGTGA. The V gene lost 5 bases and the J gene lost 2 bases, with 14 bases spanning the gap. The CDR3 reads CASSANGGSTDTQYF. The sequenced CDR3 bases are TGTGCCAGCAGCGCAAACGGGGGATCCACAGATACG.

This clone was seen a few times. Partial CDR3 DNA: TGTGCCAGCAGTCGGGGGGGGCTTAGGAATGAG. This gives the protein CASSRGGLRNE. The entire CDR3 is CASSRGGLRNEQFF. J is TRBJ2-1 and V is TRBV6-2 or TRBV6-3; 8 bases are a match to TRBD2. The read comes to an end 3 residues before the CDR3 does, leaving the germline J gene to fill in the end. Trimming at V came to 5 bases and at J to 7 bases, leaving 7 bases not matched to a gene. The CDR3 has 14 residues. Germline CDR1 and CDR2: MNHEY and SVGEGT.

A note on this clone: The read comes to an end 3 residues before the CDR3 does, leaving the germline J gene to fill in the end. The J gene is TRBJ1-1, the V gene TRBV5-6; TRBD1 agrees at 9 bases. Germline CDR1 and CDR2: SGHDT and YYEEEE. The length of the CDR3 is 13 residues. CDR3 sequence: CASSQTGGVSAFF. CDR3 DNA (partial): TGTGCCAGCAGTCAGACAGGGGGAGTGTCC.

This clone has more than one count but fewer than ten. The read falls 3 residues short of the CDR3 end, and the missing part is taken from the germline J gene. The chain couples TRBV2 to TRBJ2-1; TRBD1 matches 7 bases. Trimming cost V 6 bases and J 5 bases; bases outside gene matches: 7. CDR3 length: 14 residues. The V gene's germline CDR1 is SNHLY and CDR2 FYNNEI. CDR3 protein: CASRPGQLNNEQFF. The CDR3 bases that were read are TGTGCCAGCAGGCCGGGACAGTTAAACAATGAG. Complete variable domain (other parts from reference TRBV2 and TRBJ2-1): EPEVTQTPSHQVTQMGQEVILRCVPISNHLYFYWYRQILGQKVEFLVSFYNNEISEKSEIFDDQFSVERPDGSNFTLKIRSTKLEDSAMYFCASRPGQLNNEQFFGPGTRLTVL.

This clone is medium-sized by share. The read terminates 3 residues before the CDR3 end, so the remaining end is supplied by the germline J gene. The chain couples TRBV5-4 to TRBJ1-2, with 8 nucleotides matching TRBD1. The CDR3 contains 15 residues. Germline V lookup: CDR1 SGHNT, CDR2 YYREEE (reference sequence). CDR3 region: CASSSEPGGYGGYTF. CDR3 DNA (partial): TGTGCCAGCAGCTCCGAGCCAGGGGGCTACGGGGGC. Drawing the rest from reference TRBV5-4 and TRBJ1-2, the complete variable domain is ETGVTQSPTHLIKTRGQQVTLRCSSQSGHNTVSWYQQALGQGPQFIFQYYREEENGRGNFPPRFSGLQFPNYSSELNVNALELDDSALYLCASSSEPGGYGGYTFGSGTRLTVV.

On this clone itself: The CDR3 end is not reached by the read, which stops 3 residues before it; the germline J gene fills it in. This chain uses TRBV20-1 with TRBJ1-1; no reliable D call. V was trimmed by 6 bases and J by 1 base, leaving 9 bases between them. Germline V gene sequence: CDR1 DFQATT, CDR2 SNEGSKA (reference sequence). CDR3 length: 12 amino acids. The chain's CDR3 is CSAGSRNTEAFF. The CDR3 DNA, read in part, is TGCAGTGCCGGGTCCAGGAACACTGAA.

This clone turned up a few times. The sequenced fragment ends 3 residues before the CDR3 boundary, so the rest is inferred from the germline J gene. The chain couples TRBV23-1 to TRBJ1-6, with D perhaps TRBD1 (6 bases). TRBV23-1 is an ORF for which the function is uncertain. CDR3 length: 17 amino acids. The V and J ends lost 4 bases and 10 bases respectively, with 23 bases between them. The sequenced part of the CDR3 DNA is TGCGCCAGCAGTCCCCTCAATCGCGGCAGGGGCCCGTCACCC. This codes for CASSPLNRGRGPSP. The entire CDR3 sequence reads CASSPLNRGRGPSPLHF.

As regards this clone: The sequenced fragment ends 3 residues before the CDR3 boundary, so the rest is inferred from the germline J gene. The J gene is TRBJ1-3, the V gene TRBV19; 7 bases map to TRBD1. Germline V gives CDR1 LNHDA, CDR2 SQIVND (reference sequence). The CDR3 runs 15 residues. V was clipped by 5 bases and J by 2 bases; unmatched bases: 6. The CDR3 sequence: CASSAYRGAGNTIYF. The DNA read from the CDR3 is TGTGCCAGTAGTGCCTACAGGGGAGCTGGAAACACC.

Within the sample, this clone is medium-sized. One junction end disagrees with the germline gene, perhaps due to a read error. The CDR3 extends 3 residues past the end of the read, so its final part is completed from the germline J gene. The chain has TRBV4-2 and TRBJ2-7; 9 bases align to TRBD1. Germline CDR1 and CDR2: LGHNA and YNFKEQ. This CDR3 is built from 15 residues. CDR3 in amino acids: CASSLNRGLAYEQYF. The CDR3 bases that were read are TGCGCCAGCAGCCTTAACAGGGGGCTTGCCTACGAG.

This clone was detected only a few times. The CDR3 goes on 3 residues after the read ends, and that part is filled in from the germline J gene. This sequence joins TRBV18 and TRBJ1-4; 11 bases are a match to TRBD1. The junction had 3 bases not matched to a gene; V was cut back by 5 bases and J by 7 bases. Germline values: CDR1 KGHSH, CDR2 LQKENI. CDR3 size: 14 residues. The CDR3 loop is CASSVGTGGEKLFF. The DNA read from the CDR3 is TGTGCCAGCTCAGTCGGGACAGGGGGTGAAAAA.

This clone has only a few counts. The CDR3 goes on 3 residues after the read ends, and that part is filled in from the germline J gene. The J gene is TRBJ1-5, the V gene TRBV7-8; no firm D call. The CDR3 has 12 residues. Germline assignment: CDR1 SGHVS and CDR2 FQNEAQ. Trimming shortened V by 4 bases and J by 5 bases, and 6 bases separated the two germline ends. The part of the CDR3 DNA that was read is TGTGCCAGCAGCTCCCCGGATCAGCCC. Amino acids: CASSSPDQP. The whole CDR3 reads CASSSPDQPQHF.

As for this clone: The sequenced fragment ends 3 residues before the CDR3 boundary, so the rest is inferred from the germline J gene. This chain uses TRBV18 with TRBJ2-1, with 7 bases that match TRBD2. CDR3 size: 18 residues. Trimming took 2 bases from V and 0 from J; bases not matched to a gene: 10. Looked up from germline, CDR1 is KGHSH and CDR2 is LQKENI. CDR3: CASSPLGGRGSSYNEQFF. The sequenced CDR3 bases are TGTGCCAGCTCACCATTAGGAGGGCGGGGGAGCTCCTACAATGAG. The whole variable domain, filled in from reference TRBV18 and TRBJ2-1, reads NAGVMQNPRHLVRRRGQEARLRCSPMKGHSHVYWYRQLPEEGLKFMVYLQKENIIDESGMPKERFSAEFPKEGPSILRIQQVVRGDSAAYFCASSPLGGRGSSYNEQFFGPGTRLTVL.